This TCR beta chain came from a study of cytomegalovirus exposure and HLA in healthy donors. Findings and limits, study-wide: As immune exposure information, only CMV serostatus was available. Another analysis was done later, and it associated over 15,000 TCR beta sequences with HLA alleles at 0.05 false discovery rate. In an earlier analysis, in under 700 donors, most V segments appeared productive either ~90% or ~30% of the time. Reports credit the classifier with highly specific, highly sensitive diagnosis of cytomegalovirus status.

This clone was observed once. Its antigen remains unidentified. It was with 60 Vbeta and 13 Jbeta primers that the PCR ran. Sequencing was performed with immunoSEQ multiplex PCR; in TCRdb, only in-frame clones are kept and a portion is missing. The sample lists about 270,000 clones, under 80% occurring once. Germline CDR1 is MGHRA and CDR2 is YSYEKL. With V trimmed by 0 bases and J by 3 bases, 11 bases remained unmatched. The length of the CDR3 is 18 residues. This sequence was found in a female donor in good health and CMV-seronegative. Sequencing was done on a sample of PBMCs. This chain joins TRBV4-1 and TRBJ2-1; TRBD2 aligns across 7 bases. CDR3 residues: CASSQDDRVLAYYNEQFF. CDR3 nucleotide sequence: TGCGCCAGCAGCCAAGATGACCGCGTACTAGCGTACTACAATGAGCAGTTCTTC.